Shown below are 31 T cell receptor beta chains from a single sample sequenced in a study of shared clonotypes between healthy human individuals. Naive CD8 isolation took CD45RO-negative cells positively selected for CCR7 and excluded terminally differentiated effector memory CD45RA+ cells. The repertoire was sequenced with immunoSEQ multiplex PCR; TCRdb's copy has only in-frame clones and lacks some. Of about 2.1 million clones in the sample, just over 90% are singletons; the top ten hold around 1.7%. Material for sequencing was naive CD8+ T cells from PBMCs. The receptors were sampled from a man aged 18 to 29 in good health. Some clones in this sample may be carry-over from other donors' samples.

The chain uses TRBV4-3 and TRBJ2-1, with no clear D. The germline CDR1 and CDR2 sequences are LGHNA and YSLEER. The CDR3 sequence is 17 residues long. V dropped 0 bases and J dropped 0 bases, with 12 bases sitting between them. The CDR3 sequence: CASSQDTRPSSYNEQFF. Here the CDR3 DNA reads TGCGCCAGCAGCCAAGATACGCGCCCAAGCTCCTACAATGAGCAGTTCTTC.

This chain uses TRBV15 with TRBJ2-7; tentatively, D is TRBD1 or TRBD2 (5 bases each). The CDR3 has 14 amino acids. The germline CDR1 and CDR2 sequences are LNHNV and YYDKDF (reference sequence). The ends were cut back, 4 bases at V and 2 bases at J, with 12 bases in the middle. DNA for the CDR3: TGTGCCACCAGCATGGGGGACCAGACCTACGAGCAGTACTTC. It is translated as CATSMGDQTYEQYF.

Comment on this clone: Other nucleotide sequences from this sample produce the same CDR3. The gene calls are TRBV7-9 and TRBJ2-5; tentatively, D is TRBD2 (6 bases). Germline loops: CDR1 SEHNR, CDR2 FQNEAQ (reference sequence). V lost 8 bases and J 4 bases, leaving 8 bases between the germline ends. The CDR3 is made up of 11 amino acids. This CDR3 is CASGGGETQYF. DNA of the CDR3: TGTGCCAGCGGGGGAGGAGAGACCCAGTACTTC.

V is TRBV19 and J is TRBJ1-1, with TRBD1 identical over 9 bases. Losses at the gene ends were 11 bases for V and 4 bases for J; bases not matched to a gene: 5. The CDR3 spans 12 residues. In germline, CDR1 is LNHDA, CDR2 SQIVND (reference sequence). DNA of the CDR3: TGTGCCGCCGCGACAGGGGGCACTGAAGCTTTCTTT. Amino acids: CAAATGGTEAFF.

This chain connects TRBV9 to TRBJ2-7; D unclear. V lost 3 bases to trimming and J lost 0 bases, with 13 bases between them. Per the germline V gene, CDR1 is SGDLS and CDR2 is YYNGEE. The CDR3 contains 15 residues. The CDR3 region has the DNA TGTGCCAGCAGCGAAAAGACTGATACCTCCTACGAGCAGTACTTC. As protein: CASSEKTDTSYEQYF.

The gene calls are TRBV11-2 and TRBJ1-4; 7 bases are shared with TRBD1. V dropped 5 bases and J dropped 3; count of bases not matched to a gene: 3. Germline values: CDR1 SGHAT, CDR2 FQNNGV. CDR3 size: 14 residues. CDR3 loop: CASSVGGPNEKLFF. CDR3 coding DNA: TGTGCCAGCAGCGTAGGGGGCCCTAATGAAAAACTGTTTTTT. Full variable domain (missing parts from reference TRBV11-2 and TRBJ1-4): EAGVAQSPRYKIIEKRQSVAFWCNPISGHATLYWYQQILGQGPKLLIQFQNNGVVDDSQLPKDRFSAERLKGVDSTLKIQPAKLEDSAVYLCASSVGGPNEKLFFGSGTQLSVL.

This chain joins TRBV25-1 and TRBJ1-2; D is unresolved. This CDR3 comprises 11 residues. With 6 bases removed from V and 8 bases from J, the gap between germline ends came to 10 bases. Germline CDR1 reads MGHDK; CDR2 reads SYGVNS. The CDR3 nucleotides read TGTGCCAGCAGCAAACTTGGGGGCTACACCTTC. Protein: CASSKLGGYTF.

This chain links TRBV4-1 with TRBJ2-7; no firm D call. Trimming took 4 bases from V and 7 from J, leaving 20 bases between them. Germline assignment: CDR1 MGHRA and CDR2 YSYEKL. The CDR3 covers 15 residues. CDR3 sequence (DNA): TGCGCCAGCAGCCGGTCGAAGGGTACGTACGAAGAGCAGTACTTC. Translating it yields CASSRSKGTYEEQYF.

The chain employs TRBV7-8 and TRBJ2-3; D is ambiguous. This CDR3 has 16 amino acids. Per the germline V gene, CDR1 is SGHVS and CDR2 is FQNEAQ. V was shortened by 5 bases and J by 3 bases, with 18 bases between the two germline ends. CDR3 sequence reads: CASSPMDETPTDTQYF. The CDR3, as DNA: TGTGCCAGCAGCCCTATGGACGAAACCCCGACAGATACGCAGTATTTT.

The gene calls are TRBV19 and TRBJ2-1; unclear D gene. CDR3 length equals 12 residues. Germline values: CDR1 LNHDA, CDR2 SQIVND (reference sequence). The germline V and J ends were trimmed by 0 bases and 10 bases, with 7 bases remaining between them. CDR3 DNA sequence: TGTGCCAGTAGTATAGATTTAAGGGAGCAGTTCTTC. Its protein product is CASSIDLREQFF.

For this clone: Other DNA sequences from this sample encode an identical CDR3 as well. The chain links TRBV29-1 to TRBJ1-2, with D uncertain. Trimming cost V 2 bases and J 4 bases, with 5 bases left between them. The CDR3 totals 11 residues. Germline V lookup: CDR1 SQVTM, CDR2 ANQGSEA. CDR3 DNA: TGCAGCGTTGAATCGGGCTATGGCTACACCTTC. Amino acids: CSVESGYGYTF.

The V and J genes are TRBV5-5 and TRBJ2-6, with D hard to call. V was pared by 4 bases and J by 0 bases, with 11 bases between. Germline CDR1 reads SGHKS; CDR2 reads YYEKEE (reference sequence). The CDR3 contains 16 residues. CDR3 amino acids: CASSTFGASGANVLTF. The DNA for the CDR3 is TGTGCCAGCAGCACCTTCGGAGCCTCTGGGGCCAACGTCCTGACTTTC.

This chain joins TRBV4-1 and TRBJ2-7, with 8 bases lining up with TRBD1. Germline trimming cut 3 bases from V and 3 bases from J; bases unmatched to any gene: 7. Germline-derived CDR1 and CDR2 are MGHRA and YSYEKL. CDR3 length equals 15 residues. CDR3 in amino acids: CASSQDRVVFYEQYF. Written as DNA, the CDR3 is TGCGCCAGCAGCCAGGACAGGGTGGTTTTCTACGAGCAGTACTTC.

The V gene is TRBV27, the J gene TRBJ1-1; 9 bases align to TRBD1. The germline V gene encodes CDR1 MNHEY and CDR2 SMNVEV (reference sequence). V dropped 5 bases and J dropped 3; count of bases not matched to a gene: 7. The CDR3 consists of 15 residues. The DNA for the CDR3 is TGTGCCAGCAGTACAACAGGGGGCTGGGACACTGAAGCTTTCTTT. This sequence encodes CASSTTGGWDTEAFF.

About this clone itself: At the DNA level, this CDR3 is encoded by other sequences in the same sample as well. This CDR3 reads CASSLLAGRTDTQYF. For the CDR3, the DNA is TGTGCCAGCAGCTTGCTAGCGGGGAGAACAGATACGCAGTATTTT. The chain uses TRBV7-9 and TRBJ2-3, with 9 bases identical to TRBD2. The germline V gene encodes CDR1 SEHNR and CDR2 FQNEAQ (reference sequence). The CDR3 runs to 15 residues. J lost 3 bases, V lost 3 bases, and 4 bases had no gene match.

The count of this clone is one. The V and J genes are TRBV2 and TRBJ1-1, with D maybe TRBD1 (5 bases). Per the germline V gene, CDR1 is SNHLY and CDR2 is FYNNEI. There are 15 residues in the CDR3. Trimming shortened V by 4 bases and J by 7 bases, and 19 bases separated the two germline ends. The DNA of the CDR3 is TGTGCCAGCAGTGTAGTCGGCAGGGATGGGGTTGAAGCTTTCTTT. Its translation: CASSVVGRDGVEAFF.

V is TRBV6-5 and J is TRBJ1-2, with D perhaps matching TRBD1 (6 bases). The V and J ends lost 7 bases and 4 bases respectively, with 19 bases between them. Germline loops: CDR1 MNHEY, CDR2 SVGAGI. The CDR3 sequence is 15 residues long. Here the CDR3 DNA reads TGTGCCAGCACCAAGCACATAGGCAGGGGCTATGGCTACACCTTC. It encodes CASTKHIGRGYGYTF.

Remarks on this clone: Other DNA sequences of this sample code for an identical CDR3. The chain couples TRBV27 to TRBJ2-2; possibly TRBD2 for D (5 bases). Trimming stripped 2 bases from V and 7 bases from J, with 8 bases between. Per the germline V gene, CDR1 is MNHEY and CDR2 is SMNVEV (reference sequence). This CDR3 contains 13 residues. The CDR3 coding sequence is TGTGCCAGCAGTTTAATCGGGGTCGGGGAGCTGTTTTTT. It specifies CASSLIGVGELFF.

In this sample, this clone turned up once. The chain couples TRBV27 to TRBJ2-1; D gene uncertain. The V gene's germline CDR1 is MNHEY and CDR2 SMNVEV (reference sequence). CDR3 length: 15 amino acids. V lost 3 bases and J 2 bases, leaving 11 bases between the germline ends. The CDR3 reads CASSLVQTPYNEQFF. DNA of the CDR3: TGTGCCAGCAGTTTGGTACAAACCCCCTACAATGAGCAGTTCTTC.

This chain joins TRBV7-9 and TRBJ2-1; TRBD2 might be the D (5 bases). Trimming left V 3 bases short and J 12 bases short, with 24 bases between. The germline gives CDR1 SEHNR, CDR2 FQNEAQ (reference sequence). The CDR3 contains 16 residues. CDR3 loop: CASSFIGREPASGQFF. Here the CDR3 DNA reads TGTGCCAGCAGCTTTATCGGAAGGGAGCCTGCATCCGGGCAGTTCTTC.

In this sample, this clone turned up once. This chain joins TRBV19 and TRBJ1-2; 9 nucleotides align to TRBD1. Germline trimming cut 7 bases from V and 4 bases from J; bases unmatched to any gene: 7. The germline V gene has CDR1 LNHDA and CDR2 SQIVND (reference sequence). CDR3 length: 14 residues. The CDR3 sequence: CASNQGTGSYGYTF. The CDR3 bases are TGTGCCAGTAACCAGGGGACAGGGAGCTATGGCTACACCTTC.

J is TRBJ2-7 and V is TRBV5-1, with TRBD2 matching over 8 bases. CDR1 and CDR2 (germline): SGHRS, YFSETQ. The trim removed 4 bases at V and 2 bases at J, leaving 8 bases unmatched. The CDR3 runs to 15 residues. DNA of the CDR3: TGCGCCAGCAGCCTCACTAGCGGTGGCGCCTACGAGCAGTACTTC. This encodes CASSLTSGGAYEQYF. Using reference TRBV5-1 and TRBJ2-7 for the parts outside the CDR3, the full variable domain is KAGVTQTPRYLIKTRGQQVTLSCSPISGHRSVSWYQQTPGQGLQFLFEYFSETQRNKGNFPGRFSGRQFSNSRSEMNVSTLELGDSALYLCASSLTSGGAYEQYFGPGTRLTVT.

The V call is TRBV5-4, the J call TRBJ2-3; D unclear. The V and J ends lost 4 bases and 0 bases respectively, with 3 bases between them. The CDR3 is 12 amino acids. Germline V gives CDR1 SGHNT, CDR2 YYREEE (reference sequence). CDR3 loop: CASSISTDTQYF. The CDR3 DNA is TGTGCCAGCAGCATAAGCACAGATACGCAGTATTTT.

J is TRBJ2-7 and V is TRBV9; D tentatively fits TRBD1 or TRBD2 (6 bases each). Per germline, CDR1 SGDLS and CDR2 YYNGEE. The CDR3 runs to 16 residues. V was clipped by 4 bases and J by 4 bases, with 21 bases between them. CDR3 sequence: CASSPFYRGAGYEQYF. The CDR3 DNA is TGTGCCAGCAGCCCTTTTTATAGGGGGGCGGGATACGAGCAGTACTTC.

This chain uses TRBV28 with TRBJ2-7, with 7 bases matching TRBD1. J gave up 0 bases and V 5 bases, and 4 bases lay outside the gene matches. The CDR3 is made up of 14 amino acids. CDR1 MDHEN and CDR2 SYDVKM come from the germline V gene. The CDR3 sequence is CASSPWTGSYEQYF. CDR3 sequence (DNA): TGTGCCAGCAGTCCTTGGACAGGCTCCTACGAGCAGTACTTC.

J is TRBJ2-2 and V is TRBV13; a weak D match, TRBD1 (5 bases). This CDR3 comprises 16 residues. V was clipped by 5 bases and J by 2 bases, with 15 bases between them. Germline-derived CDR1 and CDR2 are PRHDT and FYEKMQ (reference sequence). CDR3 protein: CASSAPDTFNTGELFF. The CDR3 DNA is TGTGCCAGCAGCGCCCCGGACACCTTTAACACCGGGGAGCTGTTTTTT.

The genes are TRBV19 and TRBJ1-4; TRBD1 matches 8 bases. The CDR3 is 21 residues long. Germline lookup yields CDR1 LNHDA and CDR2 SQIVND (reference sequence). V shed 0 bases and J 0 bases; nucleotides not matched to a gene: 15. The CDR3 DNA reads TGTGCCAGTAGTATAGATCGTCCCGGGACAGGAGCCTCTTCAACTAATGAAAAACTGTTTTTT. It encodes CASSIDRPGTGASSTNEKLFF.

The rearrangement joins TRBV4-3 to TRBJ2-7; 7 bases line up with TRBD2. Germline V lookup: CDR1 LGHNA, CDR2 YSLEER. V lost 4 bases and J lost 1; bases outside the gene matches: 7. This CDR3 has 15 residues. In DNA, the CDR3 is TGCGCCAGCAGCCCCGCTCGGGGGGTTTCCTACGAGCAGTACTTC. Residues: CASSPARGVSYEQYF.

The rearrangement joins TRBV6-1 to TRBJ2-7; possible D gene TRBD1, 6 bases. V lost 3 bases and J lost 3, with 18 bases in between. In germline, CDR1 is MNHNS, CDR2 SASEGT. The CDR3 has 16 amino acids. CDR3 residues: CASSEGTLSLVYEQYF. The CDR3 DNA sequence: TGTGCCAGCAGTGAGGGGACACTAAGTCTCGTCTACGAGCAGTACTTC.

This chain uses TRBV5-6 with TRBJ1-1, with 7 bases lining up with TRBD1. This CDR3 spans 13 amino acids. The germline V gene has CDR1 SGHDT and CDR2 YYEEEE. Trimming at V came to 4 bases and at J to 8 bases, leaving 8 bases not matched to a gene. The CDR3 DNA is TGTGCCAGCAGCGGAGCGGACAGGAGGGAAGCTTTCTTT. Translation: CASSGADRREAFF.

The chain employs TRBV9 and TRBJ1-5; 10 positions agree with TRBD1. The CDR3 sequence is 15 residues long. CDR1 is SGDLS, CDR2 YYNGEE, per germline. Trimming cost V 2 bases and J 5 bases; bases outside gene matches: 4. CDR3 bases: TGTGCCAGCAGCGTGGGGACAGGGGTGGATCAGCCCCAGCATTTT. It translates to CASSVGTGVDQPQHF.